This TCR beta chain emerged from a study of identical twins (TCRdb year 2016). General notes on the study: The study deep-sequenced TCR alpha and beta repertoires from monozygotic twins, unrelated adults of various ages and cord blood to test whether fetal clonotypes persist. To rule out contamination, replicate twin experiments were performed at different times with different library preparation protocols. The research as a whole found: Recombination models systematically underestimated out-of-frame TCR alpha sharing in monozygotic twins but agreed with sharing between unrelated individuals. Because the same donors could not be followed over many years, the conclusions relied on cross-sectional statistical analysis. In beta out-of-frame sequences, excess twin sharing was weaker, because having fewer shared sequences lowered the signal-to-noise ratio. Invariant T cells such as MAIT and iNKT could partly confound zero-insertion analyses, although diverse VJ usage argued against such confounding for most clonotypes. Abundant cord blood beta clonotypes had fewer insertions, young adult naive repertoires showed a similar but weaker trend, and memory repertoires showed no such trend. Compared with coincidental sharing between unrelated individuals, an excess of low generation-probability sequences was observed among out-of-frame TCR alpha sequences shared between twins.

Every donor was a healthy Caucasian. The study also sequenced three unrelated non-twin adults: a male aged 18 to 30, a male aged 50 to 60 and a female aged 50 to 60. Miltenyi CD45RO+ enrichment and human naive T-cell isolation kits were used to isolate memory (CD45RO+) and naive T cells from PBMC. CDR3 length: 15 amino acids, cysteine to phenylalanine. The entry retains the CDR3 DNA only, 45 bases that are in frame from base 1. Relative to germline, V is 5 bases shorter and J is 5 bases shorter, with 15 bases between their ends. For CDR1 and CDR2, the germline V gene (reference sequence) lists LNHDA and SQIVND. Library construction relied on 5' RACE. The sample was run on an Illumina HiSeq 2000. Template switching added a universal primer binding site, and the final cDNA carried a unique molecular identifier that allowed TCR cDNA molecules to be counted accurately. First-strand cDNA for TCR alpha and beta chains was synthesized from specific primers in the conserved constant-segment region. To control for contamination, every cDNA library carried two barcodes: a SMART-Mk sample barcode plus Illumina barcodes. TruSeq adapter sequences along with Illumina sample barcodes were introduced in two successive PCR steps. TCR alpha and beta cDNA libraries were sequenced on the Illumina HiSeq platform with custom primers. As for the authors' bioinformatics: Unique molecular identifiers were extracted from raw reads with MiGEC, and CDR3 positions were determined with MiXCR. Recombination models were inferred per individual with the repgenHMM and IGoR tools using an EM algorithm. Shared clonotype analysis was performed with the tcR package in R, normalizing sharing by the product of cloneset sizes. To study raw recombination without the effects of thymic and clonal selection, out-of-frame nonproductive sequences were analyzed. The public reads were quality trimmed at Q25 with fastp and then assembled into clones with MiXCR by TCRdb, keeping productive beta chains. Each record represents a unique CDR3 protein, reported with the most common genes and DNA among its rows. TCRdb's processing, not the authors', yielded these V and J calls. Counted in this sample were approximately 410,000 distinct CDR3 sequences; about 18% of them appeared once. Of the sample, around 10% is held by the ten largest clones.

This clonotype was recorded a few times. It has no known antigen specificity. Per-base quality was not reported, and no clone a single base away is much larger than it. Specimen: naive T cells sorted from blood. Reading the label with the study, this specimen's cell subset or site is: cells isolated with a human naive T-cell isolation kit. This receptor was taken from a man aged 45 to 65 in good health. The chain is assembled from TRBV19 and TRBJ2-2; the D region possibly corresponds to TRBD1 (6 bases align). The CDR3 corresponds to CASSVYRVRTGELFF. The nucleotide sequence reads as follows: TGTGCCAGTAGTGTTTACAGGGTTCGAACCGGGGAGCTGTTTTTT.